This is a list of T cell receptor beta chains from one sample in a study of cytotoxic CD8 clonotypes in ibrutinib-treated CLL. Some clones are missing from TCRdb's copy, which holds only in-frame ones; the method was immunoSEQ multiplex PCR. The table shows about 140,000 clones, with about 80% occurring only once. The material sequenced was PBMCs, taken after 12 months of ibrutinib treatment. These receptors all stem from a human donor with chronic lymphocytic leukemia. The CDR3 runs from the conserved cysteine through the conserved F or W. The D gene is left open where the match is weak. Clone size is stated in some rows and not others, as once, few, many or a class when expanded.

j_call v_call clone_size d_call cdr3_nt cdr3_aa
TRBJ1-3 TRBV18 - TRBD1 TGTGCCAGCTCACCACCGGGGACAGGGAGGGTCGCATATTTT CASSPPGTGRVAYF
TRBJ2-7 TRBV19 - - TGTGCCAGTAGTATAGTTCCAGGGAGGTACGAGCAGTACTTC CASSIVPGRYEQYF
TRBJ2-3 TRBV9 - - TGTGCCAGCAGCCCGGGCATTTTCGAGGCAGATACGCAGTATTTT CASSPGIFEADTQYF
TRBJ1-2 TRBV10-3 - TRBD1 TGTGCATCGGGACAGGGGGCAGGAGGCTACACCTTC CASGQGAGGYTF
TRBJ2-3 TRBV19 few - TGTGCCAGTATGGGCCCCGCGAGTTCAGATACGCAGTATTTT CASMGPASSDTQYF
TRBJ2-7 TRBV9 - TRBD2 TGTGCCAGCAGCGTCCCCGAGACGACTAGCGTATACGAGCAGTACTTC CASSVPETTSVYEQYF
TRBJ1-2 TRBV11-2 - - TGTGCCAGCAGCCTCTGGACCGAGGGAGGCTACACCTTC CASSLWTEGGYTF
TRBJ2-7 TRBV28 - - TGTGCCAGCAGTGCAGGCCCAGGGGCCAACTACGAGCAGTACTTC CASSAGPGANYEQYF
TRBJ2-1 TRBV7-2 - TRBD1 TGTGCCAGCAGGCCAGGGGGCGCGGAATCCCGGGAGCAGTTCTTC CASRPGGAESREQFF
TRBJ1-3 TRBV19 - - TGTGCCAGTAGACAGACACGCTCTGGAAACACCATATATTTT CASRQTRSGNTIYF
TRBJ1-5 TRBV2 - TRBD1 TGTGCCAGCCGACAGGGATCAAATCAGCCCCAGCATTTT CASRQGSNQPQHF
TRBJ2-7 TRBV28 few TRBD1 TGTGCCAGCAGTTTAGCCGGGACAGGGTCCTACGAGCAGTACTTC CASSLAGTGSYEQYF
TRBJ2-1 TRBV11-3 - TRBD2 TGTGCCAGCAGCTTAGCTAGCGGGACATACAATGAGCAGTTCTTC CASSLASGTYNEQFF
TRBJ2-3 TRBV11-2 - TRBD2 TGTGCCAGCAGCTCCCTTTATTTAGCGGGGGCCACAGATACGCAGTATTTT CASSSLYLAGATDTQYF
TRBJ2-5 TRBV15 - - TGTGCCACCAGCATTAGCCCACAAGAGACCCAGTACTTC CATSISPQETQYF